The 8 T cell receptor beta chains listed next were all sequenced from one sample in a study of spatial heterogeneity in lung cancer. Time point denoted: blood at routine non-recurrence follow-up after resection. Whole RNA from tumor, nontumor lung or frozen PBMC was sequenced unsorted. From the 5' RACE reads, TCRdb called clonotypes with MiXCR, one entry per CDR3 protein. The data hold about 30,000 distinct CDR3 sequences, with around 6.1% observed a single time. The sample here was PBMCs, taken at follow-up. These receptors were taken from a male donor with early-stage non-small cell lung cancer.

This clonotype was seen at least ten times. The genes are TRBV5-1 and TRBJ2-7; the D call may be TRBD1 or TRBD2 (7 bases each). Trimming stripped 10 bases from V and 4 bases from J, with 27 bases between. This CDR3 has 16 amino acids. Germline loops: CDR1 SGHRS, CDR2 YFSETQ. CDR3 sequence (DNA): TGCGCCCCCGGTCTCCGCGCGCAGGGGGACTATTACGAGCAGTACGTC. This encodes CAPGLRAQGDYYEQYV.

This clonotype has a count of ten or more. The chain combines TRBV6-2 or TRBV6-3 with TRBJ1-6, with TRBD1 identical over 10 bases. The V gene's germline CDR1 is MNHEY and CDR2 SVGEGT. Germline trimming cut 7 bases from V and 6 bases from J; bases unmatched to any gene: 6. There are 15 residues in the CDR3. For the CDR3, the DNA is TGTGCCAGCACCCGCTGGACAGGGGGTAATTCACCCCTCCACTTT. The encoded protein is CASTRWTGGNSPLHF.

This clonotype has ten or more counts. The chain couples TRBV19 to TRBJ2-1, with D perhaps TRBD2 (6 bases). CDR1 is LNHDA and CDR2 is SQIVND in the germline V gene (reference sequence). V shed 6 bases and J shed 8 bases, with 17 bases lying between them. This CDR3 comprises 14 residues. The CDR3 protein is CASRPWREVDEQFF. The CDR3, as DNA: TGTGCCAGTAGACCTTGGAGGGAGGTGGATGAGCAGTTCTTC.

There are many counts of this clonotype. The rearrangement joins TRBV29-1 to TRBJ1-5; the match to TRBD1 covers 8 bases. Losses at the gene ends were 6 bases for V and 6 bases for J; bases not matched to a gene: 7. This CDR3 is 13 amino acids long. Germline CDR1 and CDR2: SQVTM and ANQGSEA. The CDR3 reads CSVGQGAGQPQHF. CDR3 nucleotide sequence: TGCAGCGTCGGACAGGGAGCTGGTCAGCCCCAGCATTTT.

This clonotype was observed a few times. The chain joins TRBV7-6 to TRBJ1-1, with D perhaps TRBD1 (6 bases). Germline CDR1 reads SGHVS; CDR2 reads FNYEAQ. The CDR3 covers 13 residues. V dropped 5 bases and J dropped 4 bases, with 11 bases sitting between them. CDR3 sequence reads: CASSEQGPTEAFF. CDR3 DNA: TGTGCCAGCAGCGAACAGGGTCCCACTGAAGCTTTCTTT.

Note on this clonotype: Germline is not matched at one junction end, which may reflect a read error. The rearrangement joins TRBV6-2 or TRBV6-3 to TRBJ1-1, with 7 bases matching TRBD1. The CDR3 loop spans 13 amino acids. From germline, CDR1 is MNHEY and CDR2 SVGEGT. CDR3 in amino acids: CASNYQGVTEAFF. The CDR3 region has the DNA TGTGCCAGCAATTACCAGGGGGTCACTGAAGCTTTCTTT.

A few counts support this clonotype. The chain links TRBV2 to TRBJ1-1; D may be TRBD1 (5 bases). Trimming took off 9 bases at V and 5 bases at J, with 19 bases between the two ends. This CDR3 contains 14 residues. CDR1 is SNHLY and CDR2 is FYNNEI in the germline V gene. The CDR3 loop reads CASTPSREGTEAFF. CDR3 sequence (DNA): TGTGCCAGTACCCCATCCCGGGAGGGGACTGAAGCTTTCTTT.

The chain links TRBV6-2 or TRBV6-3 to TRBJ2-7, with TRBD2 as a possible D gene (6 bases). The CDR3 totals 13 residues. CDR1 is MNHEY, CDR2 SVGEGT, per germline. Trimming took 7 bases from V and 3 from J, leaving 13 bases between them. The DNA of the CDR3 is TGTGCCAGCACCGGGGGACCCGTCTACGAGCAGTACGTC. Translation gives CASTGGPVYEQYV.